Included here is one TCR beta chain sequence, with context. A junction boundary mismatches the germline segment, possibly from a read error. This sample stems from a study of tumor-infiltrating lymphocytes in primary liver carcinoma. RNA isolated from unsorted whole blood supplied the blood RNA, with germline DNA also extracted. A primer matching the constant region was used to make TCR beta cDNA from around 550 ng of total RNA. Library construction for TCR beta comprised three nested multiplex PCR rounds performed with slightly modified ARM-PCR. TRBV1-TRBV30 forward and Cbeta reverse primers drove the first two approximately 10-cycle rounds. TCRdb independently ran MiXCR on the multiplex PCR reads; one entry per CDR3 protein. This table has 310,000 or so distinct CDR3 sequences, nearly 60% appearing once. The germline CDR1 and CDR2 sequences are SGHKS and YYEKEE (reference sequence). This CDR3 spans 15 amino acids.

The chain joins TRBV5-5 to TRBJ2-7; a weak D match, TRBD2 (6 bases). Sequencing input: peripheral blood. The sequence derives from a woman aged 30 to 39 with primary liver carcinoma and hepatitis B virus infection. The CDR3 nucleotides are TGTGCCAGCAGCTTGGTTGCGGGATGGTCCTACGAGCAGTGCTTC. This gives the protein CASSLVAGWSYEQCF.